This T cell receptor beta chain was found in a study of blood T cell repertoires in COVID-19 (dated by TCRdb to about 2020). Broadly, across the study: Collaborator samples came from the United States, Italy and Spain and covered acute and convalescent phases of COVID-19. Subjects who had been exposed to COVID-19, were actively infected with it, or had recovered from it provided the deeply sampled blood TCRbeta repertoires that made up the dataset. The samples were drawn from two sources: the first 160 participants of the ongoing ImmuneRACE study, and over 950 subjects contributed by 6 global collaborators. A de-identified subject ID, COVID-19 status, age in years and sex were almost always included in the sample metadata. The prospective study material was composed of cDNA or gDNA derived from T cells, B-cell-depleted T cells, or PBMCs. The repertoires were released in a freely available public database meant as a resource for research on the immune response to SARS-CoV-2. HLA class I and class II types, where available, came from metadata supplied by the sample provider rather than from assay-based typing. Beyond this particular receptor, the publication reports: How much clinical and demographic metadata was included differed by source and by participant, and the metadata was provided uncurated.

TCRbeta CDR3 regions were amplified from genomic DNA using the immunoSEQ Assay, a bias-controlled multiplex PCR. Concerning the study's data processing: Nucleated cell counts per sample were estimated from amplification of reference gene primers within the assay. Sequence reads were collapsed and filtered to measure the absolute abundance of every unique TCRbeta CDR3 rearrangement. For each sample, productive Simpson clonality was calculated as the square root of Simpson's diversity index over productive rearrangements. TCRdb re-hosts the immuneACCESS table, in-frame sequences only. Its copies lack some clones; in the studies checked, an unresolved V gene accounts for under half of them, and the cause for the rest is not known. Clonal size and the V and J genes are those of that table, whereas D and trimming came from the DNA. This sample holds 150,000 to 200,000 clones; more than 75% were observed only once. The ten largest make up roughly 19% of the sample.

Points on this clone: The target of this receptor is not known. No much larger clone exists at a distance of one base, and base qualities are not known.

Its CDR3 holds 15 amino acids, cysteine through phenylalanine. Only CDR3 DNA remains: 45 bases, in frame from the first base. From the germline V gene (reference sequence), CDR1 is LNHDA and CDR2 is SQIVND. Between the V and J ends, shortened by 8 bases and 5 bases respectively, the junction contains 19 bases. Whole blood was collected in K2EDTA tubes by collaborating institutions according to the institutions' own protocols. For TCRbeta analysis, collaborators shipped samples as frozen whole blood, isolated PBMCs, or DNA extracted from either of those sample types. Recombination joined TRBV19 with TRBJ1-5, with no reliable assignment of the D segment. Sequenced input: peripheral blood. The sequence was obtained from a man aged 55-75 years with active or convalescent COVID-19. The CDR3 region reads CASEGWEAGYQPQHF. The DNA reads TGTGCCAGTGAGGGCTGGGAGGCGGGTTATCAGCCCCAGCATTTT.